This T cell receptor beta chain emerged from a study of blood T cells in healthy people across ages. Study results and limitations: Whereas aged donors had fewer naive CD4+ cells, long-lived donors had more of them and higher diversity.

Then a second PCR, running roughly 7 to 11 cycles, was carried out with a sample-barcoded 5' primer and a J-beta primer mix. TCRdb re-called the 5' RACE reads through MiXCR, storing one row per CDR3 protein. Found here are about 940,000 distinct CDR3 sequences, roughly 52% of them singletons; the top ten hold 13%. CDR1 SGHRS and CDR2 YFSETQ come from the germline V gene. The J segment lost 5 bases and the V segment lost 4 bases, leaving 9 bases of the junction unmatched. The CDR3 is 14 residues long. Concerning this clonotype itself: Its target is not known.

The clonotype was recovered from a man in his thirties or forties in good health. V gene TRBV5-1 combines with J gene TRBJ2-7; 7 nucleotides agree with TRBD1. Sequencing was performed on blood. In DNA form, the CDR3 reads TGCGCCAGCAGCAAAGGGACAGAAGCCCACGAGCAGTACTTC. Translated, it gives CASSKGTEAHEQYF.